Below, 18 T cell receptor beta chains from the same sample are listed, as sequenced in a study of cytomegalovirus exposure and HLA in healthy donors. The primer mix had 60 Vbeta and 13 Jbeta primers. Profiling relied on immunoSEQ multiplex PCR, and the TCRdb table lists in-frame clones only, not all of them. Listed are some 50,000 clones; roughly 0.99% falls within the top ten. Sequencing was carried out using PBMCs. The source of these receptors is a middle-aged woman in good health and CMV-seronegative.

A word on this clone: Mismatch with germline at one junction end may stem from a read error. This chain connects TRBV14 to TRBJ2-7, with D possibly TRBD1 on 5 matching bases. The germline gives CDR1 SGHDN, CDR2 FVKESK. The CDR3 totals 15 residues. The CDR3 is CASSQEGPGFYEQYF. The CDR3 bases are TGTGCCAGCAGTCAAGAAGGCCCAGGGTTCTACGAGCAGTACTTC.

The J gene is TRBJ2-7, the V gene TRBV7-8, with D tentatively TRBD2 (6 bases). V dropped 5 bases and J dropped 3 bases, with 11 bases sitting between them. CDR3 length: 13 amino acids. Per the germline V gene, CDR1 is SGHVS and CDR2 is FQNEAQ. In DNA, the CDR3 is TGTGCCAGCAGCACGACTAGTAGCTACGAGCAGTACTTC. It specifies CASSTTSSYEQYF.

The chain uses TRBV7-2 and TRBJ1-1; D not resolved. CDR1 is SGHTA, CDR2 FQGNSA, per germline. The CDR3 totals 15 residues. V shed 1 base and J shed 0 bases, with 9 bases lying between them. The DNA for the CDR3 is TGTGCCAGCAGCTTAGTCTTTACGGTGAACACTGAAGCTTTCTTT. Amino acids: CASSLVFTVNTEAFF.

The DNA of the CDR3 is TGCGCCAGCAAGGGGTACAATGAGCAGTTCTTC. It specifies CASKGYNEQFF. This chain connects TRBV5-1 to TRBJ2-1; weak D call: TRBD1 (5 bases). This CDR3 comprises 11 residues. V shed 6 bases and J shed 4 bases, with 5 bases lying between them. Per the germline V gene, CDR1 is SGHRS and CDR2 is YFSETQ.

J is TRBJ2-2 and V is TRBV5-4; 12 nucleotides agree with TRBD2. The J segment lost 7 bases and the V segment lost 4 bases, leaving 5 bases of the junction unmatched. Germline loops: CDR1 SGHNT, CDR2 YYREEE (reference sequence). There are 15 residues in the CDR3. The CDR3 reads CASSRTSGADGELFF. The CDR3 bases are TGTGCCAGCAGCAGGACTAGCGGGGCTGACGGGGAGCTGTTTTTT. Full variable domain (remainder filled in from reference TRBV5-4 and TRBJ2-2): ETGVTQSPTHLIKTRGQQVTLRCSSQSGHNTVSWYQQALGQGPQFIFQYYREEENGRGNFPPRFSGLQFPNYSSELNVNALELDDSALYLCASSRTSGADGELFFGEGSRLTVL.

The V call is TRBV29-1, the J call TRBJ2-3; 8 bases are shared with TRBD2. The CDR3 consists of 14 residues. With 4 bases clipped from V and 1 base from J, the junction kept 4 bases outside the gene matches. The germline CDR1 and CDR2 sequences are SQVTM and ANQGSEA. CDR3 residues: CSVALAVRTDTQYF. CDR3 DNA: TGCAGCGTTGCACTAGCGGTGCGCACAGATACGCAGTATTTT.

The chain uses TRBV19 and TRBJ2-7; the D is unclear. V dropped 7 bases and J dropped 6 bases, with 19 bases sitting between them. The CDR3 loop spans 14 amino acids. Germline CDR1 is LNHDA and CDR2 is SQIVND (reference sequence). CDR3 in amino acids: CASTNSLWKSEQYF. The CDR3, as DNA: TGTGCCAGTACAAACAGCCTTTGGAAAAGCGAGCAGTACTTC.

V is TRBV9 and J is TRBJ2-3, with TRBD2 as a possible D gene (6 bases). CDR1 is SGDLS and CDR2 is YYNGEE in the germline V gene. CDR3 length equals 15 residues. V shed 1 base and J shed 2 bases, with 11 bases lying between them. CDR3 amino acids: CASSVNGLLTDTQYF. The DNA of the CDR3 is TGTGCCAGCAGCGTAAACGGACTACTCACAGATACGCAGTATTTT. Full variable domain (remainder filled in from reference TRBV9 and TRBJ2-3): DSGVTQTPKHLITATGQRVTLRCSPRSGDLSVYWYQQSLDQGLQFLIQYYNGEERAKGNILERFSAQQFPDLHSELNLSSLELGDSALYFCASSVNGLLTDTQYFGPGTRLTVL.

The rearrangement uses TRBV9 and TRBJ2-3, with TRBD2 identical over 13 bases. The CDR3 runs to 17 residues. Germline V lookup: CDR1 SGDLS, CDR2 YYNGEE. V lost 3 bases, J lost 4 bases, and 8 bases stayed unmatched. CDR3 sequence: CASSAPGTSGIADTQYF. In DNA, the CDR3 is TGTGCCAGCAGCGCCCCCGGGACTAGCGGGATAGCAGATACGCAGTATTTT.

This chain connects TRBV28 to TRBJ1-4; TRBD1 is a possible D gene (6 bases). CDR1 is MDHEN and CDR2 is SYDVKM in the germline V gene. This CDR3 is built from 13 residues. Trimming removed 10 bases at V and 5 bases at J, with 14 bases between. CDR3 in amino acids: CATEAGTNEKLFF. The CDR3 DNA is TGTGCCACCGAGGCCGGGACAAATGAAAAACTGTTTTTT.

The chain has TRBV19 and TRBJ2-5; D is uncertain. V lost 1 base to trimming and J lost 2 bases, with 11 bases between them. CDR3 length: 15 amino acids. Germline CDR1 is LNHDA and CDR2 is SQIVND (reference sequence). DNA for the CDR3: TGTGCCAGTAGTATAGGTCCCACGCTACAAGAGACCCAGTACTTC. Protein product: CASSIGPTLQETQYF. Drawing the rest from reference TRBV19 and TRBJ2-5, the complete variable domain is DGGITQSPKYLFRKEGQNVTLSCEQNLNHDAMYWYRQDPGQGLRLIYYSQIVNDFQKGDIAEGYSVSREKKESFPLTVTSAQKNPTAFYLCASSIGPTLQETQYFGPGTRLLVL.

The chain couples TRBV19 to TRBJ2-2; no clear D gene. Trimming removed 7 bases at V and 6 bases at J, with 15 bases between. This CDR3 region has 14 residues. Germline V lookup: CDR1 LNHDA, CDR2 SQIVND (reference sequence). CDR3 protein: CASKWQVGSGELFF. The DNA of the CDR3 is TGTGCCAGTAAATGGCAGGTCGGATCCGGGGAGCTGTTTTTT.

The chain joins TRBV30 to TRBJ1-5, with D tentatively TRBD1 (5 bases). Germline V gives CDR1 GTSNPN, CDR2 SVGIG (reference sequence). The V gene lost 3 bases and the J gene lost 0 bases, with 15 bases spanning the gap. This CDR3 region has 16 residues. The CDR3 region has the DNA TGTGCCTGGAGCTCAAAGGGGTACTATAGCAATCAGCCCCAGCATTTT. Protein: CAWSSKGYYSNQPQHF.

The chain employs TRBV7-2 and TRBJ1-5; D is undetermined. CDR3 length equals 13 residues. The germline gives CDR1 SGHTA, CDR2 FQGNSA. Trimming pared 5 bases from V and 4 bases from J, leaving 9 bases between. CDR3 region: CASSQNGNQPQHF. The CDR3 DNA reads TGTGCCAGCAGCCAGAATGGTAATCAGCCCCAGCATTTT.

CDR3 sequence (DNA): TGTGCCAGCAGTTTATCGGTAGACTACGAGCAGTACTTC. Its protein is CASSLSVDYEQYF. The chain couples TRBV27 to TRBJ2-7, with D hard to call. Germline CDR1 MNHEY, CDR2 SMNVEV (reference sequence). CDR3 length: 13 residues. Trimming took off 0 bases at V and 3 bases at J, with 6 bases between the two ends.

V usage is TRBV5-1 and J usage is TRBJ2-7; 10 nucleotides agree with TRBD1. Germline values: CDR1 SGHRS, CDR2 YFSETQ. The V segment lost 4 bases and the J segment 0 bases; nucleotides outside the gene matches: 1. This CDR3 has 14 residues. The CDR3 is CASSRDRGSYEQYF. For the CDR3, the DNA is TGCGCCAGCAGCCGGGACAGGGGCTCCTACGAGCAGTACTTC.

The chain couples TRBV7-9 to TRBJ1-1; 10 bases fit TRBD1. The CDR3 has 17 amino acids. V shed 5 bases and J 0 bases; nucleotides not matched to a gene: 9. Germline V CDR1 and CDR2: SEHNR, FQNEAQ (reference sequence). CDR3 sequence reads: CASSAGTGEGMNTEAFF. CDR3 DNA: TGTGCCAGCAGCGCCGGGACAGGGGAAGGGATGAACACTGAAGCTTTCTTT.

This sequence joins TRBV4-3 and TRBJ2-7; TRBD2 matches 9 bases. CDR1 is LGHNA, CDR2 YSLEER, per germline. Trimming removed 0 bases from V and 4 bases from J; junction bases left unmatched: 10. The CDR3 is 17 residues long. CDR3 DNA: TGCGCCAGCAGCCAAGATATCCAGCGGGAGGTCCTATACGAGCAGTACTTC. Amino acids: CASSQDIQREVLYEQYF.